This TCR beta chain was identified during a study of metastatic and nonmetastatic thyroid tumors. As for the study in general: Across peripheral blood and tumor or nodule tissue samples taken from malignant and benign thyroid patients, the repertoires were compared with one another. Study findings and constraints: In blood and tumor, TCR beta diversity was reportedly significantly higher in malignant thyroid tumors than in benign nodules.

This clone was seen at least ten times. Antigen specificity is unknown. There are 16 residues in the CDR3. CDR1 is DFQATT and CDR2 is SNEGSKA in the germline V gene (reference sequence). With 0 bases clipped from V and 3 bases from J, the junction kept 6 bases outside the gene matches. Before thyroid surgery, none of the patients had received any treatment. As originally analysed: Clinicopathological groups differed in CDR3, with these differences serving to build a distant-metastasis classifier for papillary thyroid cancer. TCRdb re-clonotyped the PCR reads through MiXCR. These V and J calls derive from TCRdb rather than the authors' analysis. The sample lists over 25,000 clones; roughly 15% were seen once.

The sequencing input was blood. This TCR was recovered from a male donor with papillary thyroid cancer or a benign thyroid nodule (not recorded which). Some clones in this sample may be carry-over from other donors' samples. The V call is TRBV20-1, the J call TRBJ1-5; 9 bases fit TRBD1. This CDR3 reads CSARDDGTGYNQPQHF. As DNA, the CDR3 is TGCAGTGCTAGAGATGATGGGACAGGGTACAATCAGCCCCAGCATTTT.